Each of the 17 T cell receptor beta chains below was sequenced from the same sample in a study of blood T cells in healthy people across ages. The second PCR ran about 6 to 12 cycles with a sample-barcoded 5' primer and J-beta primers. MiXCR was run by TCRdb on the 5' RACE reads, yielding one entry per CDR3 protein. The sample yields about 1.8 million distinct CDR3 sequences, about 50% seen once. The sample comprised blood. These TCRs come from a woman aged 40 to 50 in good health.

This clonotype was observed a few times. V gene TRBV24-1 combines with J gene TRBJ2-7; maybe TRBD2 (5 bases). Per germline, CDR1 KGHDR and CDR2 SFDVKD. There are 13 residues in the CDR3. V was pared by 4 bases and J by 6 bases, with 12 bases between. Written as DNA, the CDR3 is TGTGCCACCAGTGACAGCGGTTCGTGCGAGCAGTACTTC. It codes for CATSDSGSCEQYF.

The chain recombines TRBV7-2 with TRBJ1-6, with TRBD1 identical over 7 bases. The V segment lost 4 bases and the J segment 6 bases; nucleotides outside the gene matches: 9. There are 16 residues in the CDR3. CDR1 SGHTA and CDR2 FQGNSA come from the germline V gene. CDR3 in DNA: TGTGCCAGCAGCTCCGCAGGGACAGAGATTAATTCACCCCTCCACTTT. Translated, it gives CASSSAGTEINSPLHF.

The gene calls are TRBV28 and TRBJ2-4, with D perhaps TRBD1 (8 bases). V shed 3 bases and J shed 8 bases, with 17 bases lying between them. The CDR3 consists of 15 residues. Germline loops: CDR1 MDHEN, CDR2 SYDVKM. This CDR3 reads CASSFSRTGRDIQYF. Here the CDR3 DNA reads TGTGCCAGCAGTTTCTCCCGGACAGGGAGGGACATTCAGTACTTC.

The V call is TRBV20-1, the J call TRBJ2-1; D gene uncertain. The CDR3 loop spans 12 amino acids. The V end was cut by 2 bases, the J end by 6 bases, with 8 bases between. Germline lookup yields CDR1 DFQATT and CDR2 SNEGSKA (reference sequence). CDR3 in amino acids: CSARPTGNEQFF. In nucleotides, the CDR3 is TGCAGTGCTAGACCGACTGGCAATGAGCAGTTCTTC.

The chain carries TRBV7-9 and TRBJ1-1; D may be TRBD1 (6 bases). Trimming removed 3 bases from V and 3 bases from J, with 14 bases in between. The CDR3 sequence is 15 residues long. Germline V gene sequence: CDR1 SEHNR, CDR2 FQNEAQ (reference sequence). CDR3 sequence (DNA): TGTGCCAGCAGCTTGGGGGCGGAGGTGGACACTGAAGCTTTCTTT. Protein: CASSLGAEVDTEAFF.

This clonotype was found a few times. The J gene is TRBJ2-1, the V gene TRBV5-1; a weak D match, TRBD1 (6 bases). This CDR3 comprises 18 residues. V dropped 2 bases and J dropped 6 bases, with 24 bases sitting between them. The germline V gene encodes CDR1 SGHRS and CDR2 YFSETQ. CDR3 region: CASSFDQGKPLLRNEQFF. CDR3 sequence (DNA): TGCGCCAGCAGCTTCGATCAGGGGAAGCCTCTACTACGCAATGAGCAGTTCTTC. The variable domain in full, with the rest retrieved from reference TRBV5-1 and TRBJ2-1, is KAGVTQTPRYLIKTRGQQVTLSCSPISGHRSVSWYQQTPGQGLQFLFEYFSETQRNKGNFPGRFSGRQFSNSRSEMNVSTLELGDSALYLCASSFDQGKPLLRNEQFFGPGTRLTVL.

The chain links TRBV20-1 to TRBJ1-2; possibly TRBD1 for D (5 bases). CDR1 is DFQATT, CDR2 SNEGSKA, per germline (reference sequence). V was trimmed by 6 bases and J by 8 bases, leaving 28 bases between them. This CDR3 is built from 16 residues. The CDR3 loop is CSARHPTPGSGWGYTF. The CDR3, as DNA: TGCAGTGCGAGACACCCAACCCCGGGCTCAGGGTGGGGCTACACCTTC.

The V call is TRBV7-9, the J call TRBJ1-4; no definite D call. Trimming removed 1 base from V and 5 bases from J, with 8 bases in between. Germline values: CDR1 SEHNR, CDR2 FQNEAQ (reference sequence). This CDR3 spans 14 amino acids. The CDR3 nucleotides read TGTGCCAGCAGCTTAGGGACCCAAAATGAAAAACTGTTTTTT. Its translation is CASSLGTQNEKLFF.

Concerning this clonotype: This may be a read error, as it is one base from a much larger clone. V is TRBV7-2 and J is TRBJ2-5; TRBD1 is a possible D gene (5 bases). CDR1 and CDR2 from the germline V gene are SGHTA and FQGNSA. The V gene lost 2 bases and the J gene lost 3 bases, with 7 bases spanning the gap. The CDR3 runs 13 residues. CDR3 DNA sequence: TGTGCCAGCAGCTTACGACAGAAAGAGACCCAGTACTTC. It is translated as CASSLRQKETQYF.

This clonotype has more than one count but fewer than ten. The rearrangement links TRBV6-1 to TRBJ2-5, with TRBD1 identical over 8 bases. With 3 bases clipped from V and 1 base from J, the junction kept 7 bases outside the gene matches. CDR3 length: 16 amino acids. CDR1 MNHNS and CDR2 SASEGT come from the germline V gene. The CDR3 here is CASSDLRQGIQETQYF. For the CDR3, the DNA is TGTGCCAGCAGTGACCTTAGACAGGGGATCCAAGAGACCCAGTACTTC.

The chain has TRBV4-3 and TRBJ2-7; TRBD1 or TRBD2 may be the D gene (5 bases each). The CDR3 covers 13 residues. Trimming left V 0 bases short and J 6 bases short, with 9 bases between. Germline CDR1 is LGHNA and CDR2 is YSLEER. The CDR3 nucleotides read TGCGCCAGCAGCCAAGATAAGGGGACCGAGCAGTACTTC. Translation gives CASSQDKGTEQYF.

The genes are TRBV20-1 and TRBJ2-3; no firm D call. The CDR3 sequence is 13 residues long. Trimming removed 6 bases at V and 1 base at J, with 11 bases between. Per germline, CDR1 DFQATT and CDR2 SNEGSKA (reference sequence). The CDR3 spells CSALSPRTDTQYF. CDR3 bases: TGCAGTGCCCTGTCACCCCGCACAGATACGCAGTATTTT.

The CDR3 reads CSARPRQKTNYGYTF. The DNA of the CDR3 is TGCAGTGCTAGGCCTCGACAGAAAACTAACTATGGCTACACCTTC. The chain links TRBV20-1 to TRBJ1-2; TRBD1 might be the D (5 bases). This CDR3 spans 15 amino acids. Germline CDR1 DFQATT, CDR2 SNEGSKA (reference sequence). V was shortened by 3 bases and J by 0 bases, with 14 bases between the two germline ends.

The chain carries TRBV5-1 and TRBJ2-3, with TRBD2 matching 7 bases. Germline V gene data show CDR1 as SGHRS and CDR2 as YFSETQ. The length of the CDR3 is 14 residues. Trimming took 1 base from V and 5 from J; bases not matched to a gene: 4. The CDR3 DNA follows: TGCGCCAGCAGCTTGCATCTAGCGGTAGATACGCAGTATTTT. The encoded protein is CASSLHLAVDTQYF.

CDR3 nucleotide sequence: TGTGCCAGCAGCGTAGATGGCAGTTTAAACTCCTACAATGAGCAGTTCTTC. As protein: CASSVDGSLNSYNEQFF. The V call is TRBV9, the J call TRBJ2-1, with D unresolved. Germline CDR1 is SGDLS and CDR2 is YYNGEE. The CDR3 contains 17 residues. Trimming removed 0 bases at V and 0 bases at J, with 13 bases between.

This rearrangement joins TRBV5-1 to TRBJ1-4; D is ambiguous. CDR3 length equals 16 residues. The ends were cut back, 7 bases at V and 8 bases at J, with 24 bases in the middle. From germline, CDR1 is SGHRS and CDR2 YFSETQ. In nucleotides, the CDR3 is TGCGCCAGCTCAGAGACCCACAGCGGGTCCAAAGAAAAACTGTTTTTT. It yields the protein CASSETHSGSKEKLFF.

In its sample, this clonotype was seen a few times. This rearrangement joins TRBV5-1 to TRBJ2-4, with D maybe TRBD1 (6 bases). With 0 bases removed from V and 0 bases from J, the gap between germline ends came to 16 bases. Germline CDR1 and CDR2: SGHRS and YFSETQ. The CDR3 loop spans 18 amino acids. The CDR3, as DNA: TGCGCCAGCAGCTTGGCCCTCGGGACACCCTTAGCCAAAAACATTCAGTACTTC. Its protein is CASSLALGTPLAKNIQYF.